These T cell receptor beta chains were read from a single sample in a study of cytomegalovirus exposure and HLA in healthy donors. The table came from immunoSEQ multiplex PCR; TCRdb's copy has only in-frame clones and leaves some out. The repertoire consists of 150,000 to 200,000 clones, with approximately 81% occurring once and the leading ten covering 15% to 20%. Sequencing was carried out using PBMCs. The origin of the receptors is a man between 18 and 35 years old in good health and CMV-seropositive. CDR3s include the opening cysteine and the closing phenylalanine or tryptophan. Each record gives: CDR3 DNA, CDR3 protein, D gene, V gene, clone size, J gene. A D gene is named only where the DNA matches it firmly. Only part of the rows carry a size: once, few, many, or a class if the clone is expanded.

DNA: TGTGCCAGCAGTGCTATAGGGGGGGAATACGAGCAGTACTTC; CDR3: CASSAIGGEYEQYF; D: .; V: TRBV6-1; size: .; J: TRBJ2-7
DNA: TGTGCCAGTAGTGGGACAGGGGAAGAGACCCAGTACTTC; CDR3: CASSGTGEETQYF; D: TRBD1; V: TRBV19; size: .; J: TRBJ2-5
DNA: TGTGCCACCAAACAACTACTCCAAGAGACCCAGTACTTC; CDR3: CATKQLLQETQYF; D: .; V: TRBV15; size: .; J: TRBJ2-5
DNA: TGTGCCAGCTCCCGTCCACTAGCGGGATACTCCTACAATGAGCAGTTCTTC; CDR3: CASSRPLAGYSYNEQFF; D: TRBD2; V: TRBV27; size: .; J: TRBJ2-1
DNA: TGTGCCAGCAGTGAAACGGGACTAGCGGGAAGCTACGAGCAGTACTTC; CDR3: CASSETGLAGSYEQYF; D: TRBD2; V: TRBV2; size: .; J: TRBJ2-7
DNA: TGTGCCTGGAATACAGGGGGCTCCTACAATGAGCAGTTCTTC; CDR3: CAWNTGGSYNEQFF; D: TRBD1; V: TRBV30; size: .; J: TRBJ2-1
DNA: TGTGCCATCAGTGAAGGGGGCGCGAGATTCACTGAAGCTTTCTTT; CDR3: CAISEGGARFTEAFF; D: TRBD1; V: TRBV10-3; size: .; J: TRBJ1-1
DNA: TGTGCCATCACCGCAGGGGGCGGGTCTGGCTACACCTTC; CDR3: CAITAGGGSGYTF; D: TRBD1; V: TRBV10-3; size: few; J: TRBJ1-2
DNA: TGCGCCAGCAGCTTGGAGACAGGGTCCGTATCCTACGAGCAGTACTTC; CDR3: CASSLETGSVSYEQYF; D: TRBD1; V: TRBV5-1; size: once; J: TRBJ2-7
DNA: TGTGCCAGCAGTGAGGGACGGGGAGGCGAGCAGTACTTC; CDR3: CASSEGRGGEQYF; D: .; V: TRBV25-1; size: .; J: TRBJ2-7
DNA: TGTGCCAGCAGTTACCTCGGACTAGCGGGAACCGGGGAGCTGTTTTTT; CDR3: CASSYLGLAGTGELFF; D: TRBD2; V: TRBV6-5; size: .; J: TRBJ2-2
DNA: TGTGCCAGCAGTGTCACCGGGGGAGACACCGGGGAGCTGTTTTTT; CDR3: CASSVTGGDTGELFF; D: .; V: TRBV25-1; size: .; J: TRBJ2-2
DNA: TGTGCCAGCAGCCTGACAGAAAGGAGCTATGGCTACACCTTC; CDR3: CASSLTERSYGYTF; D: .; V: TRBV5-4; size: .; J: TRBJ1-2
DNA: TGTGCCAGCAGCGTAGAGAGTAGTGGCAATGAGCAGTTCTTC; CDR3: CASSVESSGNEQFF; D: .; V: TRBV9; size: .; J: TRBJ2-1
DNA: TGTGCCAGCAGCTCCTTGTCCTACGAGCAGTACTTC; CDR3: CASSSLSYEQYF; D: .; V: TRBV13; size: few; J: TRBJ2-7
DNA: TGTGCCAGCAGATTTGATGTAGGACAGGTTAACTATGGCTACACCTTC; CDR3: CASRFDVGQVNYGYTF; D: TRBD1; V: TRBV5-4; size: .; J: TRBJ1-2
DNA: TGTGCCAGCAGCTCTGATCCGACACATTTCGATGAGCAGTTCTTC; CDR3: CASSSDPTHFDEQFF; D: .; V: TRBV11-3; size: .; J: TRBJ2-1
DNA: TGCGCCAGCAGCTATGACAGCCGCACAGATACGCAGTATTTT; CDR3: CASSYDSRTDTQYF; D: .; V: TRBV4-1; size: .; J: TRBJ2-3
DNA: TGTGCCAGCACCAGGGGGGCTCGGGATGGCGAGCAGTACTTC; CDR3: CASTRGARDGEQYF; D: .; V: TRBV27; size: .; J: TRBJ2-7
DNA: TGCACCAGCAGCCGACCCGTGGGGAGAAATAATTCACCCCTCCACTTT; CDR3: CTSSRPVGRNNSPLHF; D: .; V: TRBV1; size: .; J: TRBJ1-6
DNA: TGTGCCAGCAGTTCCGGGACAGACTATGGCTACACCTTC; CDR3: CASSSGTDYGYTF; D: TRBD1; V: TRBV27; size: .; J: TRBJ1-2
DNA: TGCGCCAGCAGCCAAGATGACAGGGAAGAGACCCAGTACTTC; CDR3: CASSQDDREETQYF; D: TRBD1; V: TRBV4-1; size: .; J: TRBJ2-5
DNA: TGTGCCAGTTCGTCGACAGGGGGATACACAGATACGCAGTATTTT; CDR3: CASSSTGGYTDTQYF; D: TRBD1; V: TRBV6-5; size: .; J: TRBJ2-3
DNA: TGTGCCAGCAGTGCGGGACCGAACACTGAAGCTTTCTTT; CDR3: CASSAGPNTEAFF; D: .; V: TRBV27; size: .; J: TRBJ1-1
DNA: TGTGCCAGCAGCTCGACAGGTTGGGGGGAGACCCAGTACTTC; CDR3: CASSSTGWGETQYF; D: .; V: TRBV7-3; size: .; J: TRBJ2-5
DNA: TGTGCCAGCAGTTACTCGGGGCTAGCGGGGGAGCAGTTCTTC; CDR3: CASSYSGLAGEQFF; D: TRBD2; V: TRBV6-5; size: .; J: TRBJ2-1
DNA: TGTGCCATCAGTGAGGGACAGGGGGCTTTAACAGATACGCAGTATTTT; CDR3: CAISEGQGALTDTQYF; D: TRBD1; V: TRBV10-3; size: once; J: TRBJ2-3
DNA: TGTGCCAGCAGTGATAGCGGGATACCCACCGGGGAGCTGTTTTTT; CDR3: CASSDSGIPTGELFF; D: TRBD2; V: TRBV28; size: .; J: TRBJ2-2
DNA: TGTGCCACTGCCCCCACAGGGGGGAACACTGAAGCTTTCTTT; CDR3: CATAPTGGNTEAFF; D: TRBD1; V: TRBV25-1; size: .; J: TRBJ1-1
DNA: TGTGCCTGGAGTCCGTTGACAGGGGGGAATGGCTACACCTTC; CDR3: CAWSPLTGGNGYTF; D: TRBD1; V: TRBV30; size: .; J: TRBJ1-2
DNA: TGTGCCAGCAGTTTACCCCCCTCCGCTCTGGGGCTAGAGACCCAGTACTTC; CDR3: CASSLPPSALGLETQYF; D: .; V: TRBV28; size: .; J: TRBJ2-5
DNA: TGTGCCAGCAAACTAGGTGAGCAGTTCTTC; CDR3: CASKLGEQFF; D: .; V: TRBV2; size: few; J: TRBJ2-1
DNA: TGTGCCAGCAGTTACTTGCGGACAGGGGGTACTTATGGCTACACCTTC; CDR3: CASSYLRTGGTYGYTF; D: TRBD1; V: TRBV6-5; size: few; J: TRBJ1-2
DNA: TGTGCCAGCAGTGGCGGCACCTACACTGAAGCTTTCTTT; CDR3: CASSGGTYTEAFF; D: .; V: TRBV25-1; size: few; J: TRBJ1-1
DNA: TGTGCCTGGAGTGTACTAGGGACACGGGGTTACAATGAGCAGTTCTTC; CDR3: CAWSVLGTRGYNEQFF; D: .; V: TRBV30; size: .; J: TRBJ2-1
DNA: TGTGCCAGCTTAAACACTAACTATGGCTACACCTTC; CDR3: CASLNTNYGYTF; D: .; V: TRBV6-1; size: .; J: TRBJ1-2
DNA: TGTGCCAGCAGTCTCCGGCGGGGACTTGAGCAGTTCTTC; CDR3: CASSLRRGLEQFF; D: .; V: TRBV28; size: .; J: TRBJ2-1
DNA: TGCGCCAGTAAGGGGGACGGTGACACTGAAGCTTTCTTT; CDR3: CASKGDGDTEAFF; D: .; V: TRBV5-1; size: .; J: TRBJ1-1
DNA: TGCGCCAGCAGCCCCCGGGACAGGGGGCTCATGAACACTGAAGCTTTCTTT; CDR3: CASSPRDRGLMNTEAFF; D: TRBD1; V: TRBV4-1; size: .; J: TRBJ1-1
DNA: TGCGCCAGCAGCTTGGACGGACAGGCCTCCTCTGGGGCCAACGTCCTGACTTTC; CDR3: CASSLDGQASSGANVLTF; D: TRBD1; V: TRBV5-1; size: .; J: TRBJ2-6
DNA: TGTGCCAGCAGCGCCGCGGGACAGGGATACACTGAAGCTTTCTTT; CDR3: CASSAAGQGYTEAFF; D: TRBD1; V: TRBV9; size: .; J: TRBJ1-1
DNA: TGTGCTAGTGGTTTGGTATTGGGGCCCGGGGGCTATGGCTACACCTTC; CDR3: CASGLVLGPGGYGYTF; D: .; V: TRBV12-5; size: once; J: TRBJ1-2
DNA: TGTGCCAGCACCCGCCTCTCTAGCCTAAGCACAGATACGCAGTATTTT; CDR3: CASTRLSSLSTDTQYF; D: .; V: TRBV9; size: .; J: TRBJ2-3
DNA: TGTGCCAGCAGCTTAGAGCCCATTGGGACAGGGAGCACAGATACGCAGTATTTT; CDR3: CASSLEPIGTGSTDTQYF; D: TRBD1; V: TRBV11-2; size: .; J: TRBJ2-3
DNA: TGTGCCAGCAGTCGGACTAGCGGGGCCCTGGGGGATACGCAGTATTTT; CDR3: CASSRTSGALGDTQYF; D: TRBD2; V: TRBV6-6; size: .; J: TRBJ2-3
DNA: TGTGCCAGCTCATCGACAGGGTACGAGACCCAGTACTTC; CDR3: CASSSTGYETQYF; D: TRBD1; V: TRBV18; size: .; J: TRBJ2-5
DNA: TGTGCCAGCAGCTTCAGTGAAGCGAATGAGCAGTTCTTC; CDR3: CASSFSEANEQFF; D: .; V: TRBV7-9; size: few; J: TRBJ2-1
DNA: TGTGCCAGTAGTATAGGTAACATCTACGAGCAGTACTTC; CDR3: CASSIGNIYEQYF; D: .; V: TRBV19; size: .; J: TRBJ2-7